This TCR beta chain came from a study of T cell changes during pregnancy in multiple sclerosis. V gave up 0 bases and J gave up 7 bases, with 25 bases separating them. Germline assignment: CDR1 MNHEY and CDR2 SMNVEV (reference sequence). The CDR3 sequence is 19 residues long. TCRdb's table, derived via immunoSEQ multiplex PCR, lists solely in-frame clones and lacks some. The sample lists tens of thousands of clones; 94% were seen once. The chain uses TRBV27 and TRBJ2-1; maybe TRBD1 (5 bases). The TCR originated in a female donor with multiple sclerosis, enrolled in a pregnancy study. Sequenced material: peripheral blood, taken in the third trimester of pregnancy. The CDR3 sequence is CASSLSADSGSPLHNEQFF. In DNA, the CDR3 is TGTGCCAGCAGTTTATCGGCAGATTCAGGGTCTCCGCTTCATAATGAGCAGTTCTTC.